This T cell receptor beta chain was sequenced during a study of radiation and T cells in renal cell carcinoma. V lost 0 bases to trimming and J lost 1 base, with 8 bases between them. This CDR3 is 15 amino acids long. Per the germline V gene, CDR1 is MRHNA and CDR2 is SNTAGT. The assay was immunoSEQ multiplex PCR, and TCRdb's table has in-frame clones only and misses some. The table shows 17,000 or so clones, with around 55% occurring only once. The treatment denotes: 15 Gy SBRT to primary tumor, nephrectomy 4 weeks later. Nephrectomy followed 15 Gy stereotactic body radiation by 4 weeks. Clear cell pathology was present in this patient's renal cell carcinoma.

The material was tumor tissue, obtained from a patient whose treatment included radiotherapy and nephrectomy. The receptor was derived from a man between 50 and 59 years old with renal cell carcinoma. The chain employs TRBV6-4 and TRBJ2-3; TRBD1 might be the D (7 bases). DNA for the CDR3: TGTGCCAGCAGTGACTCCAGGGGGGGCACAGATACGCAGTATTTT. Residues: CASSDSRGGTDTQYF.